This TCR beta chain was sequenced in a study of blood T cell repertoires in COVID-19. Study-level background: From the United States, Italy and Spain came samples of acute and convalescent COVID-19.

Participant-reported clinical history was the basis for cohort assignment. A case of COVID-19 had been met by exposed participants within 2 weeks before study entry. Original processing methods: Estimated nucleated cell counts came from reference gene primer amplification. Sequencing was performed with immunoSEQ multiplex PCR; in TCRdb, only in-frame clones are kept and a portion is missing. V, J and clone size were drawn from that table, and D and trimming were deduced from the DNA. This sample has more than 200,000 clones, with about 87% found just once. What was sequenced was PBMCs or T cells enriched from blood (not recorded which). The sequence was obtained from a woman aged 25 to 39 who had been exposed to COVID-19.

CDR3 nucleotide sequence: TGTGCCAGCACCCCCCTGGAGGGTTCACCCCTCCACTTT. As protein: CASTPLEGSPLHF. The gene calls are TRBV6-5 and TRBJ1-6; D remains unclear. V lost 7 bases and J lost 9, with 13 bases in between. The V gene's germline CDR1 is MNHEY and CDR2 SVGAGI. This CDR3 has 13 amino acids.